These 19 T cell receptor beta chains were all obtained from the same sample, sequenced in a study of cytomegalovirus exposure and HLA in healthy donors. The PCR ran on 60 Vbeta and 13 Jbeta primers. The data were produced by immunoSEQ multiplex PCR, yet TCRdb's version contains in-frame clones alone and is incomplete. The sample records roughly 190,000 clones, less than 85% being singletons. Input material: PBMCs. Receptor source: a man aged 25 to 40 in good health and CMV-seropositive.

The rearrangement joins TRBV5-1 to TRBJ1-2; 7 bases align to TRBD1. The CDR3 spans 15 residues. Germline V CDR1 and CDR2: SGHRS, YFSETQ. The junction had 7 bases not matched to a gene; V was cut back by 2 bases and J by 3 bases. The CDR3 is CASSFGQAGDYGYTF. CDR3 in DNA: TGCGCCAGCAGCTTCGGACAGGCCGGCGACTATGGCTACACCTTC. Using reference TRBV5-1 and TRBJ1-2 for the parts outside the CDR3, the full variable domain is KAGVTQTPRYLIKTRGQQVTLSCSPISGHRSVSWYQQTPGQGLQFLFEYFSETQRNKGNFPGRFSGRQFSNSRSEMNVSTLELGDSALYLCASSFGQAGDYGYTFGSGTRLTVV.

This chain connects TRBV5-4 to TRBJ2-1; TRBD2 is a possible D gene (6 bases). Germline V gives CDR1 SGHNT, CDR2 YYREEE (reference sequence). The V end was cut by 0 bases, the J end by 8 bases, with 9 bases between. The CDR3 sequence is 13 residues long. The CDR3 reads CASSLGEVHEQFF. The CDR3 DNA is TGTGCCAGCAGCTTGGGGGAGGTGCATGAGCAGTTCTTC.

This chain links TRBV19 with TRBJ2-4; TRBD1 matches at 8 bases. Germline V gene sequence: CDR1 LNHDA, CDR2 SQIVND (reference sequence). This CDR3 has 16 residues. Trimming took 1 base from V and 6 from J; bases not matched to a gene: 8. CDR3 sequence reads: CASSIGNGQGGNIQYF. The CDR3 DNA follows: TGTGCCAGTAGTATAGGGAATGGACAGGGTGGAAACATTCAGTACTTC.

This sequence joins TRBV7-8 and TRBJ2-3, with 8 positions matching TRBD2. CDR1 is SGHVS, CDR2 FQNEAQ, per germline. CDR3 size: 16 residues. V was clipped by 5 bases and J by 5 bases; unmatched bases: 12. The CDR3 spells CASSHMAGGGIDTQYF. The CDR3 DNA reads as TGTGCCAGCAGCCACATGGCGGGAGGAGGGATAGATACGCAGTATTTT.

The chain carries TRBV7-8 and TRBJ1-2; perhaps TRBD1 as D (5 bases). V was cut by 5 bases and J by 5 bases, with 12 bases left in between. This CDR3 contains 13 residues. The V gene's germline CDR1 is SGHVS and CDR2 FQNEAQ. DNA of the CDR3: TGTGCCAGCAGCCCTGGGGCCCGATATGGCTACACCTTC. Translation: CASSPGARYGYTF.

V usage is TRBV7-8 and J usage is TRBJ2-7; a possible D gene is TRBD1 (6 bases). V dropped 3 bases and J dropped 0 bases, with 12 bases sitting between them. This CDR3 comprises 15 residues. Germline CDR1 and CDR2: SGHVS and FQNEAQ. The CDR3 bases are TGTGCCAGCAGCTTGAAAGAGGGACACTCCTACGAGCAGTACTTC. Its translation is CASSLKEGHSYEQYF.

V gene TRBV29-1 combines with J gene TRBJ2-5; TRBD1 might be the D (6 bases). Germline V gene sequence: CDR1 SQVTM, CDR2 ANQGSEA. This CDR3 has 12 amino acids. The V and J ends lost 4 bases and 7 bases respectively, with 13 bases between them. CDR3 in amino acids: CSVGGRSGTQYF. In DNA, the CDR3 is TGCAGCGTTGGGGGGCGGTCGGGGACCCAGTACTTC. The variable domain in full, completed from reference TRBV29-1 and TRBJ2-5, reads SAVISQKPSRDICQRGTSLTIQCQVDSQVTMMFWYRQQPGQSLTLIATANQGSEATYESGFVIDKFPISRPNLTFSTLTVSNMSPEDSSIYLCSVGGRSGTQYFGPGTRLLVL.

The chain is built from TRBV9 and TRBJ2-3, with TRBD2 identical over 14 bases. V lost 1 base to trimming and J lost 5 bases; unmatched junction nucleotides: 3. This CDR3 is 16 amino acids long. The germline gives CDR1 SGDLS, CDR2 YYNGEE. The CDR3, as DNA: TGTGCCAGCAGCGTACTGGGACTAGCGGGAGTAGATACGCAGTATTTT. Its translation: CASSVLGLAGVDTQYF.

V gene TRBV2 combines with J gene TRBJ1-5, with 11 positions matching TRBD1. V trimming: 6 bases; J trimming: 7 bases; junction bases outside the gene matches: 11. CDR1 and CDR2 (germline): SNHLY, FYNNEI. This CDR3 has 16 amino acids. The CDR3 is CASRAGTGGMGQPQHF. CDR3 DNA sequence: TGTGCCAGCAGGGCTGGGACAGGGGGTATGGGACAGCCCCAGCATTTT. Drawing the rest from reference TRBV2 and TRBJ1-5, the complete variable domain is EPEVTQTPSHQVTQMGQEVILRCVPISNHLYFYWYRQILGQKVEFLVSFYNNEISEKSEIFDDQFSVERPDGSNFTLKIRSTKLEDSAMYFCASRAGTGGMGQPQHFGDGTRLSIL.

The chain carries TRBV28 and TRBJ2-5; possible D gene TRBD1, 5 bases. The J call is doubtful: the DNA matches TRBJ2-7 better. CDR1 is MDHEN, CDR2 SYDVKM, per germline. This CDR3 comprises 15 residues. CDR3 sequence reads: CASSLPRVGLYEQYF. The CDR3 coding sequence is TGTGCCAGCAGTTTGCCTCGAGTGGGGCTCTACGAGCAGTACTTC.

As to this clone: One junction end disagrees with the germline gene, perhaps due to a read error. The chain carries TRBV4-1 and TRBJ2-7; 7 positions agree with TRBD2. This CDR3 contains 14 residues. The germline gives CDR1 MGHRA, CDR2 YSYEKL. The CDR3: CASSQELAYPLLNF. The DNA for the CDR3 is TGCGCCAGCAGCCAAGAACTAGCGTATCCCTTATTGAACTTC.

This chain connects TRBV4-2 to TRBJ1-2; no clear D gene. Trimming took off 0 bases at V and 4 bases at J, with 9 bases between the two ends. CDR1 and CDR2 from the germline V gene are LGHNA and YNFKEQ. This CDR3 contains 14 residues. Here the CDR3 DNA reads TGTGCCAGCAGCCAAGATCTGGCCTCCTATGGCTACACCTTC. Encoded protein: CASSQDLASYGYTF.

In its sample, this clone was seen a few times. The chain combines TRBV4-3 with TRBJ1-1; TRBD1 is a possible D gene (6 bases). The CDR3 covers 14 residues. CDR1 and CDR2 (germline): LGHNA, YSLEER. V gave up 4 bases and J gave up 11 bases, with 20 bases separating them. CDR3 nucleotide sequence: TGCGCCAGCAGCCCCACTAAGGGGGAAATTCTTGCTTTCTTT. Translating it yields CASSPTKGEILAFF.

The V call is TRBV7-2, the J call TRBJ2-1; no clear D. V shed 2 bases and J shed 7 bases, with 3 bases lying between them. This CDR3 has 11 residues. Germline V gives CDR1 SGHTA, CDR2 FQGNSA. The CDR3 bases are TGTGCCAGCAGCTTACAGAATGAGCAGTTCTTC. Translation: CASSLQNEQFF.

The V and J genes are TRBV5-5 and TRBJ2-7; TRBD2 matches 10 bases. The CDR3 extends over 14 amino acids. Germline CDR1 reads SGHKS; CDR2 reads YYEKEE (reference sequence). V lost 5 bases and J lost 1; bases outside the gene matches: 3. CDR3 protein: CASSLAGGSYEQYF. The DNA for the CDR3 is TGTGCCAGCAGTTTAGCGGGGGGTTCCTACGAGCAGTACTTC.

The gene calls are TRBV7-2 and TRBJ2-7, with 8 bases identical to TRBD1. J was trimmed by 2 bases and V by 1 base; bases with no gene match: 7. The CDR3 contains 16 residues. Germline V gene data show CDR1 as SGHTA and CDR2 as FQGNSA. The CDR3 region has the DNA TGTGCCAGCAGCTTAGGAGGGACAGGTTCCACCTACGAGCAGTACTTC. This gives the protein CASSLGGTGSTYEQYF.

CDR3 nucleotide sequence: TGTGCCAGCAGCTCAAGCAGGGGGCACACCGGGGAGCTGTTTTTT. This gives the protein CASSSSRGHTGELFF. This chain connects TRBV6-5 to TRBJ2-2, with TRBD1 matching 8 bases. Trimming took 6 bases from V and 3 from J; bases not matched to a gene: 6. The CDR3 has 15 amino acids. Germline V gives CDR1 MNHEY, CDR2 SVGAGI.

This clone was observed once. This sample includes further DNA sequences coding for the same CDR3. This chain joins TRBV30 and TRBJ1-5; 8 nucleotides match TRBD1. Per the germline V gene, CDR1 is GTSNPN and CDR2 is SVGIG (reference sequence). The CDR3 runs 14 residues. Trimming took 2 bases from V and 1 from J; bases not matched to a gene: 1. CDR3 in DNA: TGTGCCTGGAGTCAGGGGGCCAGCAATCAGCCCCAGCATTTT. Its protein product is CAWSQGASNQPQHF.

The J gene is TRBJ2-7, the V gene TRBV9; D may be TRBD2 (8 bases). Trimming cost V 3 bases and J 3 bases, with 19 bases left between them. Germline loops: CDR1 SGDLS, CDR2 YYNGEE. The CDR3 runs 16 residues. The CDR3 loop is CASSAREGAMYYEQYF. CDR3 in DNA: TGTGCCAGCAGCGCCCGGGAGGGGGCGATGTACTACGAGCAGTACTTC. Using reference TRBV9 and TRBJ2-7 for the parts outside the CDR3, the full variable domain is DSGVTQTPKHLITATGQRVTLRCSPRSGDLSVYWYQQSLDQGLQFLIQYYNGEERAKGNILERFSAQQFPDLHSELNLSSLELGDSALYFCASSAREGAMYYEQYFGPGTRLTVT.